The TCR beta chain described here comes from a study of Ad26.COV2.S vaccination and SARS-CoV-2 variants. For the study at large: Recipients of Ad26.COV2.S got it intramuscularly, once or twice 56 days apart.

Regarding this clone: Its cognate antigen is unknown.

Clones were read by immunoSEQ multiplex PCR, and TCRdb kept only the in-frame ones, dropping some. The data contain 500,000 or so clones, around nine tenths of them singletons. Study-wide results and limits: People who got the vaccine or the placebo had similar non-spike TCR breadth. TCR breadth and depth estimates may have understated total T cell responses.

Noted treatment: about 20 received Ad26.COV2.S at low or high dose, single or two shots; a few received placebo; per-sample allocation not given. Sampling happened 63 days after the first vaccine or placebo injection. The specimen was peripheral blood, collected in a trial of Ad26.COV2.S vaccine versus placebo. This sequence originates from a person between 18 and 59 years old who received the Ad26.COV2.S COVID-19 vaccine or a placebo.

CDR3 amino acids: CASQGQGLPYEQYF. The CDR3 nucleotides read TGTGCCAGCCAAGGACAGGGACTTCCCTACGAGCAGTACTTC. The chain carries TRBV3-1 (or the pseudogene TRBV3-2) and TRBJ2-7; 8 bases match TRBD1. This CDR3 spans 14 amino acids. Germline values: CDR1 LGHDT, CDR2 YNNKEL (reference sequence). The V gene end was trimmed by 8 bases and the J gene end by 2 bases; junction bases not matched to a gene: 8.